The 21 T cell receptor beta chains below all came from one sample that was sequenced in a study of T cell responses to AZD1222 COVID-19 vaccine. Clones were read by immunoSEQ multiplex PCR, and TCRdb kept only the in-frame ones, dropping some. The data hold 95,000 to 150,000 clones, with roughly 89% observed a single time. Material: peripheral blood, obtained on day 0 of AZD1222 vaccination. Receptor source: an adult in good health.

The chain uses TRBV9 and TRBJ1-1; no definite D call. The V gene's germline CDR1 is SGDLS and CDR2 YYNGEE. This CDR3 has 13 amino acids. Between the trimmed V and J ends, which lost 4 bases and 11 bases, there was a span of 18 bases. The CDR3, as DNA: TGTGCCAGCAGCTCGGACTTTGGAGTCGGGGCTTTCTTT. It codes for CASSSDFGVGAFF.

V usage is TRBV29-1 and J usage is TRBJ1-2, with D possibly being TRBD1 (6 bases). This CDR3 has 14 residues. Trimming left V 7 bases short and J 0 bases short, with 15 bases between. In germline, CDR1 is SQVTM, CDR2 ANQGSEA. This CDR3 is CSAPGTPTNYGYTF. Written as DNA, the CDR3 is TGCAGCGCTCCCGGGACACCGACTAACTATGGCTACACCTTC.

The chain links TRBV4-1 to TRBJ1-5, with no clear D. V was shortened by 1 base and J by 4 bases, with 5 bases between the two germline ends. CDR3 length equals 13 residues. The V gene's germline CDR1 is MGHRA and CDR2 YSYEKL. The CDR3: CASSQVRNQPQHF. CDR3 DNA sequence: TGCGCCAGCAGCCAAGTGAGGAATCAGCCCCAGCATTTT.

The rearrangement links TRBV5-1 to TRBJ1-2, with TRBD1 matching over 8 bases. The CDR3 is made up of 14 amino acids. CDR1 SGHRS and CDR2 YFSETQ come from the germline V gene. After removal of 5 bases from V and 3 bases from J, the junction contained 6 bases not matched to a gene. The CDR3 coding sequence is TGCGCCAGCAGACCGGGACAGGAGGACTATGGCTACACCTTC. It yields the protein CASRPGQEDYGYTF.

This clone was recorded once. The rearrangement uses TRBV27 and TRBJ1-5, with a weak D call TRBD1 (6 bases). This CDR3 is built from 15 residues. Trimming removed 3 bases at V and 1 base at J, with 10 bases between. Per germline, CDR1 MNHEY and CDR2 SMNVEV (reference sequence). In nucleotides, the CDR3 is TGTGCCAGCAGTTTCGGGGGCGGAAGCAATCAGCCCCAGCATTTT. Translated, it gives CASSFGGGSNQPQHF.

The J gene is TRBJ1-6, the V gene TRBV28; tentative D call: TRBD1 (6 bases). The CDR3 is made up of 12 amino acids. Germline assignment: CDR1 MDHEN and CDR2 SYDVKM. Between the trimmed V and J ends, which lost 8 bases and 9 bases, there was a span of 11 bases. CDR3 residues: CASDRKPSPLHF. The CDR3 DNA reads as TGTGCCAGCGACAGGAAACCTTCACCCCTCCACTTT. The full variable domain, with the rest looked up from reference TRBV28 and TRBJ1-6, is DVKVTQSSRYLVKRTGEKVFLECVQDMDHENMFWYRQDPGLGLRLIYFSYDVKMKEKGDIPEGYSVSREKKERFSLILESASTNQTSMYLCASDRKPSPLHFGNGTRLTVT.

The rearrangement uses TRBV6-5 and TRBJ1-6; the D gene is possibly TRBD1 (6 bases). There are 13 residues in the CDR3. Deletions cut 11 bases from V and 9 bases from J, with 17 bases between. Germline V gene lookup returns CDR1 MNHEY and CDR2 SVGAGI. CDR3 region: CAVRTARGSPLHF. CDR3 in DNA: TGTGCCGTCAGGACGGCCAGGGGTTCACCCCTCCACTTT.

V and J are TRBV9 and TRBJ2-1; 11 nucleotides agree with TRBD2. In germline, CDR1 is SGDLS, CDR2 YYNGEE. The CDR3 runs 17 residues. The J segment lost 3 bases and the V segment lost 0 bases, leaving 5 bases of the junction unmatched. CDR3 residues: CASSVAFGTSGYNEQFF. In nucleotides, the CDR3 is TGTGCCAGCAGCGTAGCTTTCGGGACTAGCGGCTACAATGAGCAGTTCTTC.

The V gene is TRBV27, the J gene TRBJ1-2; perhaps TRBD1 as D (6 bases). Between the trimmed V and J ends, which lost 3 bases and 7 bases, there was a span of 12 bases. Germline CDR1 reads MNHEY; CDR2 reads SMNVEV (reference sequence). The length of the CDR3 is 13 residues. The CDR3, as DNA: TGTGCCAGCAGTTTTAGAGGGGGTGGTGGCTACACCTTC. Encoded protein: CASSFRGGGGYTF.

The chain carries TRBV7-3 and TRBJ2-1; TRBD2 matches 8 bases. CDR1 and CDR2 (germline): SGHTA, FQGTGA. The length of the CDR3 is 15 residues. Unmatched junction bases numbered 10, after V lost 5 bases and J lost 7 bases. The CDR3: CASSQPGGAGNEQFF. CDR3 nucleotide sequence: TGTGCCAGCAGCCAGCCCGGGGGGGCCGGGAATGAGCAGTTCTTC.

The J gene is TRBJ2-3, the V gene TRBV28; 11 bases are shared with TRBD2. V was pared by 3 bases and J by 5 bases, with 13 bases of the junction left unmatched. The CDR3 runs 18 residues. Germline V gene sequence: CDR1 MDHEN, CDR2 SYDVKM. The CDR3 region is CASSFPPLLAGERDTQYF. Written as DNA, the CDR3 is TGTGCCAGCAGTTTCCCCCCTTTACTAGCGGGGGAACGAGATACGCAGTATTTT.

This clone was recorded only once. This rearrangement joins TRBV5-1 to TRBJ2-1, with TRBD1 matching 10 bases. With 4 bases clipped from V and 8 bases from J, the junction kept 6 bases outside the gene matches. From germline, CDR1 is SGHRS and CDR2 YFSETQ. The CDR3 is made up of 14 amino acids. CDR3 nucleotides: TGCGCCAGCAGCCTCCTCGACAGGGGGCATGAGCAGTTCTTC. The encoded protein is CASSLLDRGHEQFF.

The CDR3 region is CASSPRGGQGPSYEQYF. In nucleotides, the CDR3 is TGTGCCAGCAGCCCACGTGGGGGACAGGGGCCGTCCTACGAGCAGTACTTC. The rearrangement links TRBV4-2 to TRBJ2-7, with 10 bases aligning to TRBD1. The CDR3 length is 17 residues. V trimming: 4 bases; J trimming: 1 base; junction bases outside the gene matches: 10. Germline V lookup: CDR1 LGHNA, CDR2 YNFKEQ.

This chain uses TRBV6-5 with TRBJ1-2; maybe TRBD1 (6 bases). The CDR3 consists of 14 residues. In germline, CDR1 is MNHEY, CDR2 SVGAGI. V was shortened by 3 bases and J by 7 bases, with 15 bases between the two germline ends. The CDR3 region has the DNA TGTGCCAGCAGTTATTCCGGGGGCGCGATTGGCTACACCTTC. Amino acid sequence: CASSYSGGAIGYTF.

The genes are TRBV6-5 and TRBJ1-1, with D uncertain. The CDR3 spans 10 residues. V lost 6 bases and J lost 5, with 4 bases in between. Germline V gives CDR1 MNHEY, CDR2 SVGAGI. For the CDR3, the DNA is TGTGCCAGCAGAAATACTGAAGCTTTCTTT. Encoded protein: CASRNTEAFF.

CDR3: CASSSGWTGLSYGYTF. CDR3 bases: TGCGCCAGCAGCTCTGGATGGACAGGGTTAAGCTATGGCTACACCTTC. This rearrangement joins TRBV5-1 to TRBJ1-2, with 8 bases matching TRBD1. The germline V gene has CDR1 SGHRS and CDR2 YFSETQ. V lost 3 bases, J lost 4 bases, and 11 bases stayed unmatched. The CDR3 is 16 residues long. Full variable domain (remainder filled in from reference TRBV5-1 and TRBJ1-2): KAGVTQTPRYLIKTRGQQVTLSCSPISGHRSVSWYQQTPGQGLQFLFEYFSETQRNKGNFPGRFSGRQFSNSRSEMNVSTLELGDSALYLCASSSGWTGLSYGYTFGSGTRLTVV.

The V and J genes are TRBV6-5 and TRBJ1-3; tentative D call: TRBD1 (5 bases). CDR1 is MNHEY, CDR2 SVGAGI, per germline. Trimming took off 5 bases at V and 4 bases at J, with 12 bases between the two ends. This CDR3 has 14 amino acids. The CDR3: CASSLRVAGNTIYF. The CDR3 DNA reads as TGTGCCAGCAGTCTCAGGGTGGCCGGAAACACCATATATTTT.

As DNA, the CDR3 is TGTGCCAGCAGGGCCCGACAGGGTCGAGCTTTCTTT. Protein product: CASRARQGRAFF. The V gene is TRBV6-5, the J gene TRBJ1-1; 7 bases match TRBD1. With 6 bases clipped from V and 10 bases from J, the junction kept 8 bases outside the gene matches. Germline assignment: CDR1 MNHEY and CDR2 SVGAGI. This CDR3 region has 12 residues.

The chain couples TRBV5-1 to TRBJ2-2; perhaps D is TRBD1 or TRBD2 (5 bases each). V lost 6 bases to trimming and J lost 7 bases, with 13 bases between them. This CDR3 is built from 13 residues. Germline assignment: CDR1 SGHRS and CDR2 YFSETQ. CDR3: CASKVGTNGELFF. CDR3 coding DNA: TGCGCCAGCAAGGTGGGGACGAACGGGGAGCTGTTTTTT.

The chain is built from TRBV6-2 or TRBV6-3 and TRBJ1-2; possible D gene TRBD1, 5 bases. The germline CDR1 and CDR2 sequences are MNHEY and SVGEGT. The CDR3 is made up of 13 amino acids. Deletions cut 5 bases from V and 8 bases from J, with 15 bases between. CDR3 sequence (DNA): TGTGCCAGCAGTACCCAGGGTTTTGGGGGCTACACCTTC. Translated: CASSTQGFGGYTF.

This clone has just one count. This chain uses TRBV29-1 with TRBJ1-2, with TRBD1 as a possible D gene (5 bases). V shed 4 bases and J shed 4 bases, with 10 bases lying between them. The germline V gene has CDR1 SQVTM and CDR2 ANQGSEA. The CDR3 has 12 residues. CDR3 coding DNA: TGCAGCGTTGCGGGGCCGCGCTATGGCTACACCTTC. Its translation: CSVAGPRYGYTF.